This passage covers 26 T cell receptor beta chains from one sample sequenced in a study of Siglec-9 on CD8 T cells in melanoma. The table came from immunoSEQ multiplex PCR; TCRdb's copy has only in-frame clones and leaves some out. Of 36,000 or so clones listed, roughly four fifths are singletons. The sample taken for sequencing was Siglec-9- CD8+ T cells sorted from blood. The receptors shown here come from a human donor in good health.

As to this clone: The same CDR3 also results from other DNA sequences found in this sample. J is TRBJ2-1 and V is TRBV30; D is unclear. Deletions cut 0 bases from V and 7 bases from J, with 4 bases between. The CDR3 is 11 amino acids. Germline V CDR1 and CDR2: GTSNPN, SVGIG (reference sequence). CDR3 in amino acids: CAWSVFNEQFF. CDR3 coding DNA: TGTGCCTGGAGTGTCTTTAATGAGCAGTTCTTC.

The chain is built from TRBV27 and TRBJ2-1; 7 positions match TRBD1. With V trimmed by 4 bases and J by 5 bases, 11 bases remained unmatched. Germline V gene data show CDR1 as MNHEY and CDR2 as SMNVEV (reference sequence). There are 16 residues in the CDR3. CDR3 amino acids: CASSSPTGWLNNEQFF. Written as DNA, the CDR3 is TGTGCCAGCAGTTCCCCGACAGGGTGGTTAAACAATGAGCAGTTCTTC.

The rearrangement joins TRBV19 to TRBJ2-3; perhaps D is TRBD1 or TRBD2 (5 bases each). Germline-derived CDR1 and CDR2 are LNHDA and SQIVND (reference sequence). There are 13 residues in the CDR3. V shed 4 bases and J shed 4 bases, with 9 bases lying between them. The CDR3 protein is CASSRGSPDTQYF. The CDR3 DNA follows: TGTGCCAGTAGTAGGGGGAGCCCAGATACGCAGTATTTT. Full variable domain (outside the CDR3, taken from reference TRBV19 and TRBJ2-3): DGGITQSPKYLFRKEGQNVTLSCEQNLNHDAMYWYRQDPGQGLRLIYYSQIVNDFQKGDIAEGYSVSREKKESFPLTVTSAQKNPTAFYLCASSRGSPDTQYFGPGTRLTVL.

The table lists this clone with a few counts. V and J are TRBV11-1 and TRBJ2-2; no reliable D call. Germline CDR1 reads SGHAT; CDR2 reads FQDESV (reference sequence). This CDR3 is built from 14 residues. Trimming cost V 5 bases and J 0 bases, with 7 bases left between them. CDR3: CASSLGPNTGELFF. CDR3 sequence (DNA): TGTGCCAGCAGCCTTGGACCGAACACCGGGGAGCTGTTTTTT.

The chain joins TRBV30 to TRBJ2-7; D gene uncertain. The ends were cut back, 1 base at V and 0 bases at J, with 16 bases in the middle. This CDR3 region has 16 residues. Germline assignment: CDR1 GTSNPN and CDR2 SVGIG (reference sequence). CDR3 nucleotides: TGTGCCTGGAGTGACCTGGACGGTCCGAGCTCCTACGAGCAGTACTTC. As protein: CAWSDLDGPSSYEQYF.

The rearrangement uses TRBV28 and TRBJ2-2; 15 positions match TRBD2. Germline V gives CDR1 MDHEN, CDR2 SYDVKM. This CDR3 is built from 20 residues. V shed 7 bases and J 7 bases; nucleotides not matched to a gene: 19. CDR3 protein: CASTHPGLAGGISTGGELFF. The CDR3 DNA reads as TGTGCCAGCACCCATCCGGGACTAGCGGGGGGTATAAGTACTGGCGGGGAGCTGTTTTTT.

The chain links TRBV15 to TRBJ2-1; D gene unclear. V lost 8 bases and J 5 bases, leaving 13 bases between the germline ends. The CDR3 has 13 amino acids. The germline CDR1 and CDR2 sequences are LNHNV and YYDKDF (reference sequence). The DNA of the CDR3 is TGTGCCACCTCTTCCCCGATAGACAATGAGCAGTTCTTC. This codes for CATSSPIDNEQFF. Variable domain in full (rest from reference TRBV15 and TRBJ2-1): DAMVIQNPRYQVTQFGKPVTLSCSQTLNHNVMYWYQQKSSQAPKLLFHYYDKDFNNEADTPDNFQSRRPNTSFCFLDIRSPGLGDTAMYLCATSSPIDNEQFFGPGTRLTVL.

The rearrangement uses TRBV11-3 and TRBJ1-2; the D gene is possibly TRBD1 (6 bases). Germline V gives CDR1 SGHNT, CDR2 YENEEA. This CDR3 region has 15 residues. The ends were cut back, 8 bases at V and 1 base at J, with 17 bases in the middle. The CDR3 nucleotides read TGTGCCAGCGCCATCGGGACAACCCTTAACTATGGCTACACCTTC. Amino acid sequence: CASAIGTTLNYGYTF.

The genes are TRBV19 and TRBJ1-5, with a weak D call TRBD1 (6 bases). This CDR3 spans 12 amino acids. V was shortened by 8 bases and J by 4 bases, with 9 bases between the two germline ends. The V gene's germline CDR1 is LNHDA and CDR2 SQIVND (reference sequence). CDR3 protein: CASVGGNQPQHF. CDR3 bases: TGTGCCAGTGTAGGGGGGAATCAGCCCCAGCATTTT. Full variable domain (outside the CDR3, taken from reference TRBV19 and TRBJ1-5): DGGITQSPKYLFRKEGQNVTLSCEQNLNHDAMYWYRQDPGQGLRLIYYSQIVNDFQKGDIAEGYSVSREKKESFPLTVTSAQKNPTAFYLCASVGGNQPQHFGDGTRLSIL.

V is TRBV14 and J is TRBJ1-2; D unresolved. The CDR3 loop spans 17 amino acids. Trimming took off 2 bases at V and 5 bases at J, with 21 bases between the two ends. Per the germline V gene, CDR1 is SGHDN and CDR2 is FVKESK. The CDR3 DNA reads as TGTGCCAGCAGCCAACTCCCCCACCGGGATACCACATATGGCTACACCTTC. Its translation: CASSQLPHRDTTYGYTF.

This rearrangement joins TRBV28 to TRBJ2-7; 14 bases map to TRBD2. The V and J ends lost 5 bases and 3 bases, in that order; junction bases with no gene match: 3. The CDR3 sequence is 15 residues long. Looked up from germline, CDR1 is MDHEN and CDR2 is SYDVKM. The CDR3 DNA reads as TGTGCCAGCAGTGCGGGACTAGCGGGGGTCTACGAGCAGTACTTC. Protein product: CASSAGLAGVYEQYF. The variable domain in full, completed from reference TRBV28 and TRBJ2-7, reads DVKVTQSSRYLVKRTGEKVFLECVQDMDHENMFWYRQDPGLGLRLIYFSYDVKMKEKGDIPEGYSVSREKKERFSLILESASTNQTSMYLCASSAGLAGVYEQYFGPGTRLTVT.

The V gene is TRBV7-9, the J gene TRBJ1-1, with a possible D match to TRBD1 (6 bases). Trimming removed 7 bases at V and 5 bases at J, with 17 bases between. Per germline, CDR1 SEHNR and CDR2 FQNEAQ (reference sequence). This CDR3 has 14 amino acids. CDR3 DNA sequence: TGTGCCAGCACCGCCCGGGGGGCCGGGACTGAAGCTTTCTTT. It translates to CASTARGAGTEAFF.

The J gene is TRBJ1-2, the V gene TRBV7-9; 7 bases align to TRBD1. The CDR3 contains 15 residues. CDR1 SEHNR and CDR2 FQNEAQ come from the germline V gene (reference sequence). J lost 2 bases, V lost 5 bases, and 8 bases had no gene match. The DNA of the CDR3 is TGTGCCAGCAGCCCTGGCGAGGGGGCAAACTATGGCTACACCTTC. Encoded protein: CASSPGEGANYGYTF.

This clone was seen a single time. J is TRBJ2-3 and V is TRBV29-1, with D perhaps being TRBD1 or TRBD2 (5 bases each). Germline CDR1 and CDR2: SQVTM and ANQGSEA. Trimming left V 0 bases short and J 4 bases short, with 14 bases between. This CDR3 spans 15 amino acids. This CDR3 is CSVEDPTRGADTQYF. The CDR3 DNA reads as TGCAGCGTTGAAGACCCGACGAGGGGCGCAGATACGCAGTATTTT.

This clone was detected once. V is TRBV21-1 and J is TRBJ2-7; TRBD1, the table's D call, lacks a check against the DNA. TRBV21-1 counts as a pseudogene. This CDR3 region has 14 residues. The CDR3 DNA follows: TGTGCCAGCAGCAAAGTATTGGGCAGAACCGAGCAGTACTTC. Translation gives CASSKVLGRTEQYF.

The chain combines TRBV13 with TRBJ2-5, with 8 bases that match TRBD1. The trim removed 4 bases at V and 4 bases at J, leaving 2 bases unmatched. The V gene's germline CDR1 is PRHDT and CDR2 FYEKMQ (reference sequence). This CDR3 comprises 13 residues. The CDR3: CASSWGTGETQYF. The CDR3 DNA reads TGTGCCAGCAGCTGGGGGACAGGAGAGACCCAGTACTTC.

CDR3: CASSEPRRNSYEQYF. The CDR3 region has the DNA TGCGCCAGCAGTGAGCCGAGGCGGAATTCCTACGAGCAGTACTTC. This chain connects TRBV10-2 to TRBJ2-7; D call uncertain. This CDR3 has 15 amino acids. Germline CDR1 is WSHSY and CDR2 is SAAADI. The V end lost 2 bases, the J end lost 1 base, and 12 bases lay between the germline ends.

The V gene is TRBV5-1, the J gene TRBJ2-1; 12 nucleotides line up with TRBD2. V was clipped by 3 bases and J by 5 bases; unmatched bases: 12. Germline V gene data show CDR1 as SGHRS and CDR2 as YFSETQ. The CDR3 is made up of 18 amino acids. As DNA, the CDR3 is TGCGCCAGCAGCTCCAACCCTGGACTAGCGGGAAGACACAATGAGCAGTTCTTC. Translating it yields CASSSNPGLAGRHNEQFF.

The chain recombines TRBV5-6 with TRBJ2-1; D is uncertain. V was cut by 0 bases and J by 4 bases, with 5 bases left in between. This CDR3 has 13 residues. Germline values: CDR1 SGHDT, CDR2 YYEEEE. Written as DNA, the CDR3 is TGTGCCAGCAGCTTGGATCCATACAATGAGCAGTTCTTC. This codes for CASSLDPYNEQFF.

The chain combines TRBV11-2 with TRBJ1-1; D possibly corresponds to TRBD1 (6 bases). Trimming removed 5 bases at V and 3 bases at J, with 16 bases between. Per the germline V gene, CDR1 is SGHAT and CDR2 is FQNNGV. The CDR3 consists of 15 residues. This CDR3 is CASSLPGELDTEAFF. CDR3 nucleotides: TGTGCCAGCAGCCTACCAGGGGAATTGGACACTGAAGCTTTCTTT.

This sequence joins TRBV27 and TRBJ2-7, with 7 positions matching TRBD2. Germline assignment: CDR1 MNHEY and CDR2 SMNVEV (reference sequence). The CDR3 runs 14 residues. Trimming at V came to 5 bases and at J to 6 bases, leaving 10 bases not matched to a gene. CDR3 in DNA: TGTGCCAGCAGTAATGGCGGGAGTCTTTTCGAGCAGTACTTC. This gives the protein CASSNGGSLFEQYF.

The rearrangement uses TRBV29-1 and TRBJ2-7; possibly TRBD2 for D (6 bases). The CDR3 length is 11 residues. V was pared by 8 bases and J by 4 bases, with 12 bases between. Germline values: CDR1 SQVTM, CDR2 ANQGSEA. CDR3 sequence: CSPGVWYEQYF. As DNA, the CDR3 is TGCAGCCCGGGGGTCTGGTACGAGCAGTACTTC.

This chain uses TRBV5-1 with TRBJ1-2, with 8 bases fitting TRBD1. The germline CDR1 and CDR2 sequences are SGHRS and YFSETQ. Trimming cost V 3 bases and J 5 bases; bases outside gene matches: 9. The CDR3 sequence is 15 residues long. The CDR3 DNA reads as TGCGCCAGCAGCTATCAGGGCTGGACAGGGTATGGCTACACCTTC. It translates to CASSYQGWTGYGYTF.

V is TRBV10-3 and J is TRBJ1-2; D ambiguous. The CDR3 runs to 13 residues. The V end lost 0 bases, the J end lost 7 bases, and 9 bases lay between the germline ends. Germline CDR1 ENHRY, CDR2 SYGVKD. The DNA of the CDR3 is TGTGCCATCAGTGAGTCGCACCGGGTTGGCTACACCTTC. Amino acids: CAISESHRVGYTF.

This rearrangement joins TRBV6-5 to TRBJ2-3; D ambiguous. The CDR3 has 13 residues. The germline V and J ends were trimmed by 5 bases and 15 bases, with 21 bases remaining between them. Germline assignment: CDR1 MNHEY and CDR2 SVGAGI. This CDR3 is CASSASLQEVGYF. The DNA for the CDR3 is TGTGCCAGCAGTGCGAGCCTCCAAGAGGTGGGATATTTT.

The J gene is TRBJ2-1, the V gene TRBV19; D possibly uses TRBD1 or TRBD2 (5 bases each). The CDR3 is made up of 16 amino acids. Between the trimmed V and J ends, which lost 2 bases and 6 bases, there was a span of 17 bases. Germline assignment: CDR1 LNHDA and CDR2 SQIVND (reference sequence). DNA of the CDR3: TGTGCCAGTAGTATACAATTGGGGGATTCGGGCAATGAGCAGTTCTTC. Encoded protein: CASSIQLGDSGNEQFF.